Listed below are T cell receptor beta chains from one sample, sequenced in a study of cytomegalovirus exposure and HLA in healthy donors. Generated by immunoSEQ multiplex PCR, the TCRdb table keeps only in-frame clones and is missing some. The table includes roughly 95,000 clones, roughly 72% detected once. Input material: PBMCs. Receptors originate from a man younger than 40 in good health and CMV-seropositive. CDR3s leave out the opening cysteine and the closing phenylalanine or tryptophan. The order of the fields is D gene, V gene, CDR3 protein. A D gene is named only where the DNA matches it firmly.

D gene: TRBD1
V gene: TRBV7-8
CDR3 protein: ASSSGTDSNQPQH

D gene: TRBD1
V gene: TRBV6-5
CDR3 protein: ASSRLGQNYGYT

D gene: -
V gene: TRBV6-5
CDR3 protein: ASSRGNTEAF

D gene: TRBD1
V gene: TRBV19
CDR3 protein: ASSPYRGSGANVLT

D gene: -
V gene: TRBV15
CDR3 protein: ATSRGGTDTQY

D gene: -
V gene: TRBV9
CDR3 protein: ASSPGRTGYEQY

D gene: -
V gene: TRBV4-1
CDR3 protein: ASSQDSRNTEAF

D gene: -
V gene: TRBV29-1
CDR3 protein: SVAVYNEQF

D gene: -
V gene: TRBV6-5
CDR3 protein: ASSRGGPEAF

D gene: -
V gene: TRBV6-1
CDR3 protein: ASSGSGGAYGYT

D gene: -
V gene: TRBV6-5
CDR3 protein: ASSYSVRSEAF

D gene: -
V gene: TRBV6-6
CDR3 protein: ASCWAGGTKIEQY

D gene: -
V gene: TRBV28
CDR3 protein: ASSLMGGRGGNTIY